This TCR beta chain was sequenced in a study of blood T cells in healthy people across ages. Primers used in a second PCR of about 7 to 11 cycles were a sample-barcoded 5' primer and a J-beta primer mix. TCRdb re-called the 5' RACE reads with MiXCR, one entry per CDR3 protein. The data contain roughly 1.7 million distinct CDR3 sequences, roughly a third of them seen just once; the ten biggest clones take up over 9%. Comments on this clonotype: Its antigen remains unknown.

General study findings and limits: A greater number of naive CD4+ cells and higher diversity distinguished long-lived donors from aged donors.

CDR1 is SGHTA, CDR2 FQGNSA, per germline. The CDR3 extends over 14 amino acids. The germline V and J ends were trimmed by 4 bases and 4 bases, with 11 bases remaining between them. Total RNA was extracted at no less than 5 micrograms per sample. The TCR sequence derives from a woman in her twenties or thirties in good health. This chain connects TRBV7-2 to TRBJ1-5; D ambiguous. Sequencing was carried out using blood. Here the CDR3 DNA reads TGTGCCAGCAGCTCGGGGTCAGGTAATCAGCCCCAGCATTTT. This codes for CASSSGSGNQPQHF.